This TCR beta chain was documented in a study of T cells in Graves' hyperthyroidism and ophthalmopathy. About the study: Peripheral blood was obtained at initial diagnosis, preceding any treatment.

RNA transcripts served as the template for amplifying TCR beta CDR3 regions. In the first-round RT-PCR of the TCR CDR3, the HTBI primer set was used. Each CDR3 protein is one row after TCRdb ran MiXCR on the multiplex PCR reads. Of some 570,000 distinct CDR3 sequences listed, 14% are singletons. The study excluded patients with uncontrolled infection, other autoimmune disease, pregnancy or lactation. This clonotype came up a few times. Antigen unknown. Notes on the study in general: Blood also held most thyroid clonotypes expanded beyond 0.001. A 13 V-J model separated ophthalmopathy from stable hyperthyroidism.

The germline V and J ends were trimmed by 8 bases and 8 bases, with 13 bases remaining between them. Per the germline V gene, CDR1 is SGHTA and CDR2 is FQGTGA. The CDR3 is 13 residues long. The chain carries TRBV7-3 and TRBJ1-6, with unresolved D. Input material: blood. The sequence was collected from a woman aged 18-29 years with Graves' ophthalmopathy. The CDR3, as DNA: TGTGCCAGCTCGTTTGTAGTTGATTCACCCCTCCACTTT. The encoded protein is CASSFVVDSPLHF. Based on the CDR3 plus reference TRBV7-3 and TRBJ1-6, the full variable domain is GAGVSQTPSNKVTEKGKYVELRCDPISGHTALYWYRQSLGQGPEFLIYFQGTGAADDSGLPNDRFFAVRPEGSVSTLKIQRTERGDSAVYLCASSFVVDSPLHFGNGTRLTVT.